Below, 4 T cell receptor beta chains from the same sample are listed, as sequenced in a study of technical replicates of blood from several donors. Sequencing used immunoSEQ multiplex PCR; TCRdb keeps in-frame clones, though not all of them. The data show more than 90,000 clones, approximately 95% seen once. Sequences were obtained from T cells isolated from PBMCs. All receptors derive from a human donor in good health.

The chain couples TRBV5-4 to TRBJ2-1; 11 bases fit TRBD1. V gave up 7 bases and J gave up 1 base; unmatched junction bases: 10. This CDR3 has 17 residues. Germline V gives CDR1 SGHNT, CDR2 YYREEE (reference sequence). CDR3 coding DNA: TGTGCCAGCTTCAGTCGGACAGGGGGCCTTTCCTACAATGAGCAGTTCTTC. Its protein product is CASFSRTGGLSYNEQFF.

V is TRBV27 and J is TRBJ1-5; 10 bases are a match to TRBD1. Trimming took 4 bases from V and 5 from J; bases not matched to a gene: 14. The CDR3 consists of 18 residues. Germline loops: CDR1 MNHEY, CDR2 SMNVEV (reference sequence). The CDR3 is CASSSSGTGAHLDQPQHF. The CDR3 DNA reads as TGTGCCAGCAGTTCCTCCGGGACAGGGGCACACCTCGATCAGCCCCAGCATTTT.

This chain links TRBV4-2 with TRBJ1-2; TRBD1 is a possible D gene (6 bases). With 1 base removed from V and 7 bases from J, the gap between germline ends came to 16 bases. The CDR3 is 15 amino acids. Germline assignment: CDR1 LGHNA and CDR2 YNFKEQ. The CDR3 DNA follows: TGTGCCAGCAGCCAAGCGTCCGCGGGGGGCGCTGGCTACACCTTC. This codes for CASSQASAGGAGYTF.

The J gene is TRBJ2-7, the V gene TRBV4-2; 12 nucleotides align to TRBD2. The germline CDR1 and CDR2 sequences are LGHNA and YNFKEQ. Unmatched junction bases numbered 7, after V lost 4 bases and J lost 3 bases. The CDR3 contains 16 residues. The CDR3 coding sequence is TGTGCCAGCAGCCCATTACTAGCGGGAGGCCTCTACGAGCAGTACTTC. This codes for CASSPLLAGGLYEQYF.